The clone carrying this TCR beta chain appeared a few times. This entry is derived from a study of response to subunit inactivated influenza vaccine. TCRdb analysed the RT-PCR reads with MiXCR anew, one entry per CDR3 protein. The sample gives roughly 620,000 distinct CDR3 sequences, about 11% of which show up once; around 10% is in the top ten. Germline V gene sequence: CDR1 MNHEY, CDR2 SMNVEV (reference sequence). V lost 5 bases to trimming and J lost 2 bases, with 16 bases between them. The CDR3 contains 15 residues. These same records also appear under a second study, on T cells expressing NK-cell markers. From that report: Generation of TCR beta cDNA was performed by 5'RACE template switching incorporating UMIs.

This chain joins TRBV27 and TRBJ2-7, with D uncertain. The TCR originated in a middle-aged man who received an inactivated influenza vaccine. This specimen consisted of PBMCs from blood, obtained on the day of vaccination. The CDR3 loop is CASSLGAGIAYEQYF. For the CDR3, the DNA is TGTGCCAGCAGTCTAGGTGCAGGAATAGCCTACGAGCAGTACTTC.